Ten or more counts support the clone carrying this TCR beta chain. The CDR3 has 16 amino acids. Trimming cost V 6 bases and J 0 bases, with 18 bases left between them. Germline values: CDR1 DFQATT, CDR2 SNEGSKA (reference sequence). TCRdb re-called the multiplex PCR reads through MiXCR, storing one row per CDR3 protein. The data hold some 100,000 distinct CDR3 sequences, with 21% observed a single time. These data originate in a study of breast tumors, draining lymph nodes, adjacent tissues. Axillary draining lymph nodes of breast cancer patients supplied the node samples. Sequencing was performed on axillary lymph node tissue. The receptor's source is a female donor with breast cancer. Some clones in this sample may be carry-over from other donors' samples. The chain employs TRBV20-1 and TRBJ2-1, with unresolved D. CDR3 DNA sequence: TGCAGTGCCGGGCGCCTTACTCCCATCTCCTACAATGAGCAGTTCTTC. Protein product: CSAGRLTPISYNEQFF.